The 8 T cell receptor beta chains below all came from one sample that was sequenced in a study of shared clonotypes between healthy human individuals. Generated by immunoSEQ multiplex PCR, the TCRdb table keeps only in-frame clones and is missing some. The sample carries 2 million to 2.5 million clones, less than 95% recorded once. Specimen: naive CD4+ T cells from PBMCs. Subset indicated: CD45RA+ positively selected. The receptor set was obtained from a young man in good health. Some clones in this sample may be carry-over from other donors' samples.

The chain combines TRBV6-5 with TRBJ2-7; TRBD1 agrees at 9 bases. Per the germline V gene, CDR1 is MNHEY and CDR2 is SVGAGI. V shed 2 bases and J 5 bases; nucleotides not matched to a gene: 10. The CDR3 spans 16 residues. The CDR3 nucleotides read TGTGCCAGCAGTTACCCGGGACAGGGCCCACGGAACGAGCAGTACTTC. Translation: CASSYPGQGPRNEQYF.

The chain is built from TRBV19 and TRBJ1-1, with D hard to call. Germline V CDR1 and CDR2: LNHDA, SQIVND (reference sequence). The CDR3 has 14 amino acids. V dropped 5 bases and J dropped 5 bases, with 15 bases sitting between them. DNA for the CDR3: TGTGCCAGTAGTGCAGCCTGGATTGGGACTGAAGCTTTCTTT. Residues: CASSAAWIGTEAFF.

V usage is TRBV5-6 and J usage is TRBJ1-5; D gene unclear. This CDR3 region has 13 residues. V dropped 1 base and J dropped 4 bases, with 6 bases sitting between them. Germline lookup yields CDR1 SGHDT and CDR2 YYEEEE. The CDR3 nucleotides are TGTGCCAGCAGCTTGAGCGCAAATCAGCCCCAGCATTTT. This encodes CASSLSANQPQHF.

The rearrangement joins TRBV5-1 to TRBJ2-2, with 8 nucleotides matching TRBD2. The CDR3 sequence is 15 residues long. V was pared by 7 bases and J by 4 bases, with 9 bases of the junction left unmatched. CDR1 is SGHRS and CDR2 is YFSETQ in the germline V gene. CDR3 nucleotide sequence: TGCGCCAGCCGAAGAGCGGGGGCTCGCACCGGGGAGCTGTTTTTT. This encodes CASRRAGARTGELFF.

The rearrangement links TRBV7-9 to TRBJ2-3, with D perhaps matching TRBD2 (6 bases). The CDR3 totals 17 residues. Trimming stripped 5 bases from V and 3 bases from J, with 21 bases between. Per germline, CDR1 SEHNR and CDR2 FQNEAQ (reference sequence). The CDR3 loop is CASSKRGTRPWTDTQYF. CDR3 DNA: TGTGCCAGCAGCAAACGAGGGACTCGACCTTGGACAGATACGCAGTATTTT.

This clone was seen more than once but under ten times. The sample holds other DNA sequences that translate to the same CDR3. The chain has TRBV28 and TRBJ2-7; TRBD1 matches 9 bases. The trim removed 4 bases at V and 7 bases at J, leaving 5 bases unmatched. From germline, CDR1 is MDHEN and CDR2 SYDVKM. The CDR3 is 13 amino acids. The CDR3 is CASSSQGAREQYF. The CDR3 DNA reads as TGTGCCAGCAGTTCACAGGGGGCTCGGGAGCAGTACTTC.

The genes are TRBV4-1 and TRBJ1-4; no clear D gene. Germline V gene sequence: CDR1 MGHRA, CDR2 YSYEKL. The CDR3 extends over 16 amino acids. Deletions cut 0 bases from V and 0 bases from J, with 8 bases between. CDR3 sequence (DNA): TGCGCCAGCAGCCAAGATAGTAGGGCAACTAATGAAAAACTGTTTTTT. The encoded protein is CASSQDSRATNEKLFF.

This chain joins TRBV28 and TRBJ2-2; either TRBD1 or TRBD2 may fit D (5 bases each). The V end lost 6 bases, the J end lost 7 bases, and 15 bases lay between the germline ends. This CDR3 region has 14 residues. Per germline, CDR1 MDHEN and CDR2 SYDVKM. CDR3 sequence: CASRSSSGGGELFF. DNA for the CDR3: TGTGCCAGCAGGTCAAGCTCTGGGGGCGGGGAGCTGTTTTTT.